These 4 T cell receptor beta chains share one sample of origin, sequenced in a study of a mutant IDH1 vaccine in newly diagnosed glioma. The time point was: week 23, last vaccination. With topical imiquimod, each dose of the vaccine consisted of 300 ug of mutant IDH1 20-mer peptide. Sequenced by immunoSEQ multiplex PCR; TCRdb stores in-frame clones only, minus some. The sample has roughly 76,000 clones, 75% to 85% seen once; the top ten hold roughly 2%. These TCRs' antigens remain unknown. The input for sequencing was PBMCs, taken from a glioma patient whose treatment included an IDH1 peptide vaccine. The receptors were gathered from a man aged 30 to 45 with glioma. Some clones in this sample may be carry-over from other donors' samples.

The J gene is TRBJ2-7, the V gene TRBV4-1; maybe TRBD1 (7 bases). Germline V gives CDR1 MGHRA, CDR2 YSYEKL. CDR3 size: 15 residues. Trimming pared 2 bases from V and 3 bases from J, leaving 14 bases between. The CDR3 DNA reads as TGCGCCAGCAGCCAAAGGTGGCGGGACAGCTACGAGCAGTACTTC. The encoded protein is CASSQRWRDSYEQYF.

The genes are TRBV4-1 and TRBJ1-6, with D uncertain. The germline V gene has CDR1 MGHRA and CDR2 YSYEKL. The CDR3 consists of 17 residues. Trimming removed 0 bases from V and 7 bases from J, with 16 bases in between. As DNA, the CDR3 is TGCGCCAGCAGCCAAGACCTCGCCAGCGGGGAGAATTCACCCCTCCACTTT. Protein: CASSQDLASGENSPLHF.

CDR3 coding DNA: TGCAGTGCCCGAACAGGTACCACCATATATTTT. Its protein is CSARTGTTIYF. The chain uses TRBV20-1 and TRBJ1-3; D may be TRBD1 (5 bases). In germline, CDR1 is DFQATT, CDR2 SNEGSKA (reference sequence). V lost 6 bases and J lost 9, with 12 bases in between. The CDR3 is made up of 11 amino acids.

The V call is TRBV11-2, the J call TRBJ2-7; D uncertain. This CDR3 has 12 residues. The V end lost 2 bases, the J end lost 4 bases, and 6 bases lay between the germline ends. Germline assignment: CDR1 SGHAT and CDR2 FQNNGV. CDR3 sequence (DNA): TGTGCCAGCAGCTTAAACAGTTACGAGCAGTACTTC. Translation gives CASSLNSYEQYF.